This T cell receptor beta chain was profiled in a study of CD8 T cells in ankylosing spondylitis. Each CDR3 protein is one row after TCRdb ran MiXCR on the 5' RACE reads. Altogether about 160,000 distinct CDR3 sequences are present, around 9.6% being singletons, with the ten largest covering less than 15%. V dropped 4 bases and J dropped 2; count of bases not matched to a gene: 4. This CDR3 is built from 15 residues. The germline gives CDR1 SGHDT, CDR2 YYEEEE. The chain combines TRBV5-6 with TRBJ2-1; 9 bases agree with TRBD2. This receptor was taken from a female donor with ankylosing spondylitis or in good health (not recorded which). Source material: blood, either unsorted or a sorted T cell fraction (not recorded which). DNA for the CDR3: TGTGCCAGCAGCGCGACTAGCGGCACCTACAATGAGCAGTTCTTC. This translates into CASSATSGTYNEQFF.